This section outlines one T cell receptor beta chain sequence together with its context. Its antigen target is currently unknown. No clone much larger than this one lies a single base away; base qualities are absent. The data belong to a study of T cell responses to AZD1222 COVID-19 vaccine (dated by TCRdb to the early 2020s). In the study overall: TCR sequencing covered some 240 trial participants: some 210 given two doses of AZD1222 and 26 given two doses of MenACWY control vaccine. Trial participants were enrolled into age subgroups of 18-55, 56-69 and 70-plus years, which contained about 150, 27 and 61 TCR-sequenced participants, respectively. Overall study results and their limits: Spike-specific TCR breadth and depth rose significantly after two AZD1222 doses compared with day 0 and with MenACWY recipients. Because no samples from the day 14 peak response were available, repertoires could be characterized only after the peak T cell response. Conclusions about previously exposed vaccinees are limited, since just six AZD1222 recipients were seropositive for SARS-CoV-2 at baseline. Participants were mostly white British and included more females than males, and it was suggested by the authors that clonal diversity may have been underestimated. Nearly half of unique spike-specific TCRs reportedly recognized epitopes outside regions mutated in the B.1.351 and B.1.1.7 variants. The 56-69-year group was small, and its depth increase did not reach significance, likely because of low power. Vaccine-associated CD4 TCRs spanned the whole spike protein, with dominant responses in regions 160-218 and 743-854.

Reading the label with the study, this specimen's time point is: baseline before first vaccination. The meaning of the sample's treatment or condition label: meningococcal conjugate vaccine given as trial control. Samples from vaccinated people were obtained from the UK trials COV001 and COV002, which included a single-blind randomized controlled phase 2/3 trial of AZD1222 (ChAdOx1 nCoV-19) in healthy adults. For TCRbeta chain sequencing, PBMC samples from trial participants were taken at day 0 and at day 28 after the second dose. From a lookup of the germline V gene, CDR1 and CDR2 are MDHEN and SYDVKM. Between the V and J ends, shortened by 3 bases and 1 base respectively, the junction contains 6 bases. The CDR3 spans 13 residues, from the cysteine through the phenylalanine. The only DNA kept is the CDR3, 39 bases in frame from the first base. The CDR3 regions of human TCRbeta chains were analyzed by immunosequencing. Processing in the source paper ran as follows. Repertoire TCRs were checked for matches against a reference library of SARS-CoV-2-specific TCRs that had been generated using the MIRA antigen-specificity platform. Breadth meant the fraction of unique TCRs that were SARS-CoV-2-associated, whereas depth meant the fraction of total T cells that were SARS-CoV-2-associated. Each spike-specific TCR was assigned to its reactive spike region and to a CD4 or CD8 class using the MIRA data. Log10-transformed breadth and depth values were compared by one-way ANOVA with Sidak's multiple comparisons tests. TCRdb retrieved this table from immuneACCESS and kept in-frame rearrangements only. Not all clones are present; in checked studies, unresolved V genes account for under half, and no reason is known for the remainder. Clonal size and the V and J genes are those of that table, whereas D and trimming came from the DNA. In all, the sample holds under 150,000 clones, and about 89% of those were seen once. About 3% of the sample belongs to the ten largest clones.

The TCR was taken from an adult in good health. The sequence joins TRBV28 to TRBJ1-1; confidence is insufficient to name the D gene. Sample: peripheral blood, taken on day 0 of MenACWY control vaccination. Read as DNA, the sequence is TGTGCCAGCAGTTTGCTAAAGAACACTGAAGCTTTCTTT. It encodes CASSLLKNTEAFF.